The source of this T cell receptor (beta chain) is a study of human T cells and chemical hapten exposure. Broader study findings: There was alopecia in the donors, so their immune response may differ from that of healthy people. While controls formed fewer of them, expanded TCRs formed significantly more large CDR3 similarity clusters. The count of PT1 expanded TCRs correlated positively with patch test score. With DPC sensitization, TCRs exceeding 1 in 1000 frequency showed no change.

The sample's time point: pre-sensitization, week 0. Treatment of the sample: therapeutic diphenylcyclopropenone sensitization with weekly scalp DPC. This clonotype was picked up a small number of times. What it binds is not known. TCRdb used MiXCR to reprocess the RACE reads, holding one entry per CDR3 protein. The data show around 260,000 distinct CDR3 sequences, with 7.5% to 9% seen just once and about 2.1% held by the top ten. This CDR3 is 14 amino acids long. J was trimmed by 2 bases and V by 6 bases; bases with no gene match: 5. Germline CDR1 is SGHRS and CDR2 is YFSETQ. The TCR was taken from a woman in her forties with alopecia areata. Some clones in this sample may be carry-over from other donors' samples. This specimen was whole blood, taken in connection with sensitization to the hapten diphenylcyclopropenone (DPC). The chain links TRBV5-1 to TRBJ2-7, with 10 bases lining up with TRBD2. CDR3 protein: CASKREGGTYEQYF. DNA for the CDR3: TGCGCCAGCAAGCGGGAGGGCGGGACCTACGAGCAGTACTTC. Full variable domain (rest looked up from reference TRBV5-1 and TRBJ2-7): KAGVTQTPRYLIKTRGQQVTLSCSPISGHRSVSWYQQTPGQGLQFLFEYFSETQRNKGNFPGRFSGRQFSNSRSEMNVSTLELGDSALYLCASKREGGTYEQYFGPGTRLTVT.